These T cell receptor beta chains were read from a single sample in a study of blood T cells in healthy people across ages. MiXCR, run by TCRdb on the 5' RACE reads, gives a single entry per CDR3 protein. This table has around 990,000 distinct CDR3 sequences, 20% to 25% appearing once. The same data also went into a second study, on T cells of mothers and their children.

Sequencing used blood. Receptor source: a girl aged 2-10 years in good health. Each CDR3 is given with its conserved first and last residue. Clone size is shown for a subset of rows, as once, few, many or a class of expanded clone.

abundance,j_gene,v_gene,CDR3aa
.,TRBJ2-1,TRBV6-4,CASSPLGGTGNEQFF
few,TRBJ2-1,TRBV12-3/TRBV12-4,CASSSPHRTSESYNEQFF
.,TRBJ2-6,TRBV6-2/TRBV6-3,CASTRDRGSGGANVLTF
.,TRBJ2-5,TRBV5-1,CASSSLHWETQYF
.,TRBJ1-2,TRBV5-5,CASSLPHPYGYTF
.,TRBJ2-1,TRBV6-5,CASSQLESYNEQFF
.,TRBJ2-7,TRBV4-1,CASSQDEGTSGYEQYF
.,TRBJ2-7,TRBV4-1,CASSHGAGGGYEQYF
few,TRBJ1-2,TRBV13,CASSSETGGGYGYTF
.,TRBJ2-1,TRBV28,CASLEGLAAYNEQFF
few,TRBJ2-7,TRBV29-1,CSFRDITYEQYF
few,TRBJ1-1,TRBV20-1,CSAKKGTGEAFF
.,TRBJ2-3,TRBV20-1,CSAREFRDGDTDTQYF
.,TRBJ2-7,TRBV25-1,CASSPTFRGSFTYEQYF
few,TRBJ1-1,TRBV28,CASSQPGPQNTEAFF
few,TRBJ2-1,TRBV29-1,CSVMTDDPYNEQFF
few,TRBJ2-7,TRBV27,CASSPNPGQTYEQYF
few,TRBJ1-4,TRBV7-2,CASSSGVNEKLFF
.,TRBJ1-2,TRBV3-1,CASSHSSTGNHGYTF
.,.,TRBV4-2,CASSQGQPAEQYF
few,TRBJ1-1,TRBV3-1,CASLMGTDTEAFF
many,TRBJ2-1,TRBV10-1,CASSDAGDLYNEQFF
few,TRBJ2-7,TRBV3-1,CASSGGGPEEQYF
few,TRBJ1-1,TRBV20-1,CSAYTGVLNTEAFF
.,TRBJ1-1,TRBV7-9,CASSSRSTEAFF
.,TRBJ2-1,TRBV3-1,CASSQDTGGEIDNEQFF
few,TRBJ2-3,TRBV7-3,CASSSWDMASDTDTQYF
.,TRBJ1-2,TRBV7-2,CASSPESGQAYGYTF
.,TRBJ1-1,TRBV10-3,CAIRSPNTEAFF
.,TRBJ2-5,TRBV20-1,CSASARETQYF
few,TRBJ2-2,TRBV3-1,CASSLQRTGELFF
many,TRBJ2-1,TRBV7-2,CASSLFGGGSYNEQFF
.,TRBJ2-3,TRBV20-1,CSAKAGVFNGDTRYF
.,TRBJ2-7,TRBV20-1,CSALSGNSYELYF
few,TRBJ2-1,TRBV14,CASSPIAGGSRNEQFF